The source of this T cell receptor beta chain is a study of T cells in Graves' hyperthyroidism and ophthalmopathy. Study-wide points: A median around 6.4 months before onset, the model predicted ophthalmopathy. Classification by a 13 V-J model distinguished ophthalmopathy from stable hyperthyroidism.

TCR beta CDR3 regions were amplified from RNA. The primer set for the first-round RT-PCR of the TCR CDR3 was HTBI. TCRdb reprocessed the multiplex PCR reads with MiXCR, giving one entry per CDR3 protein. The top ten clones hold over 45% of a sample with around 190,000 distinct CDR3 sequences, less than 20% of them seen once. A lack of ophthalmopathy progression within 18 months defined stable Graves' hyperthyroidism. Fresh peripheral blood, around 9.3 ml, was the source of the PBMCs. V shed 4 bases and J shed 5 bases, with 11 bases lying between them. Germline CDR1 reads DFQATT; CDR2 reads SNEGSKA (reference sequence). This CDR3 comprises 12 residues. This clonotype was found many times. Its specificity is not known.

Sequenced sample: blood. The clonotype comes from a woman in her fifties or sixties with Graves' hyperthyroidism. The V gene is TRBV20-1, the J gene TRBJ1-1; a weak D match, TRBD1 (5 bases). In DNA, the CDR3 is TGCAGTGCTATGGGGGAGGTGACTGAAGCTTTCTTT. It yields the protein CSAMGEVTEAFF.